Listed below are T cell receptor beta chains from one sample, sequenced in a study of T cells expressing NK-cell markers. TCRdb reanalyzed the 5' RACE reads, giving one entry per CDR3 protein sequence and no DNA. The table for this sample gives 550,000 to 600,000 distinct CDR3 sequences. Sequencing was carried out using blood T cells: a sorted CD56 or NKG2C T cell subset, CD4+ or CD8+ T cells, or bulk PBMC T cells (not recorded which). Receptors were obtained from a man between 18 and 29 years old in good health. Both conserved end residues are part of each CDR3. The order of the fields is J gene, V gene, CDR3 protein.

J: TRBJ1-2
V: TRBV30
CDR3: CAWSIGFYGYTF

J: TRBJ1-4
V: TRBV5-1
CDR3: CASRGRDRDEKLFF

J: TRBJ2-1
V: TRBV7-3
CDR3: CASSSLAGVGNEQFF

J: TRBJ2-1
V: TRBV2
CDR3: CASSPTSGMTPEQFF

J: TRBJ2-1
V: TRBV11-1
CDR3: CASSGGTSAYNEQFF

J: TRBJ1-2
V: TRBV5-1
CDR3: CASSLSDNYGYTF

J: TRBJ1-1
V: TRBV18
CDR3: CASSNGRRTEAFF

J: TRBJ1-4
V: TRBV25-1
CDR3: CASHAGQPNEKLFF

J: TRBJ2-2
V: TRBV12-3/TRBV12-4
CDR3: CASSLMSGIGELFF

J: TRBJ2-7
V: TRBV10-3
CDR3: CAISESMSYEQYF

J: TRBJ2-5
V: TRBV20-1
CDR3: CSACWDSQETQYF

J: TRBJ2-3
V: TRBV20-1
CDR3: CSARGDGRGSDTQYF

J: TRBJ2-5
V: TRBV7-2
CDR3: CASNLYRGMTQETQYF

J: TRBJ1-2
V: TRBV18
CDR3: CASSPAGQNYGYTF

J: TRBJ2-1
V: TRBV11-2
CDR3: CASSPYQGEGEQFF

J: TRBJ2-1
V: TRBV9
CDR3: CASSPPGGGSYNEQFF

J: TRBJ1-1
V: TRBV20-1
CDR3: CSARPGTGNTEAFF

J: TRBJ2-3
V: TRBV6-5
CDR3: CASSYPQTIPDTQYF

J: TRBJ1-3
V: TRBV4-3
CDR3: CASSQLSDRAHTIYF

J: TRBJ2-7
V: TRBV4-3
CDR3: CASSQEVTSGSGEQYF

J: TRBJ2-5
V: TRBV6-5
CDR3: CASSYRQGVDVRETQYF

J: TRBJ2-1
V: TRBV7-2
CDR3: CASSLRGGYEQFF

J: TRBJ2-1
V: TRBV10-3
CDR3: CAISGPGAGNEQFF

J: TRBJ2-4
V: TRBV15
CDR3: CATSGRDRGQIQYF

J: TRBJ2-7
V: TRBV7-2
CDR3: CASTPREGRVREQYF

J: TRBJ2-3
V: TRBV7-9
CDR3: CASRSTSKTDTQYF

J: TRBJ2-3
V: TRBV20-1
CDR3: CSARGTSGNPNTQYF

J: TRBJ2-5
V: TRBV10-3
CDR3: CAIRGQGEETQYF

J: TRBJ2-1
V: TRBV7-9
CDR3: CASSRRDEYNEQFF

J: TRBJ2-1
V: TRBV6-2/TRBV6-3
CDR3: CASSYTGRSYNEQFF

J: TRBJ2-3
V: TRBV7-2
CDR3: CASSSDRDTQYF

J: TRBJ2-1
V: TRBV6-2/TRBV6-3
CDR3: CASSYARDFPANEQFF

J: TRBJ2-4
V: TRBV19
CDR3: CASSPTGQVAKNIQYF

J: TRBJ1-1
V: TRBV19
CDR3: CATAGVNTEAFF

J: TRBJ2-1
V: TRBV7-8
CDR3: CASSLAPGGGNEQFF

J: TRBJ2-5
V: TRBV20-1
CDR3: CSGGVPAGGETQYF

J: TRBJ2-3
V: TRBV7-2
CDR3: CASSLYLSLAGGREDTQYF

J: TRBJ2-7
V: TRBV9
CDR3: CASSGRDSIYEQYF

J: TRBJ2-5
V: TRBV18
CDR3: CASSPIPKEETQYF

J: TRBJ2-2
V: TRBV21-1
CDR3: CASTPNRQGNTGELFF

J: TRBJ2-7
V: TRBV5-5
CDR3: CASSSGTAWAEQYF

J: TRBJ1-3
V: TRBV6-5
CDR3: CASSYSGSGNTIYF

J: TRBJ2-5
V: TRBV12-3/TRBV12-4
CDR3: CASSLVGGDPQETQYF

J: TRBJ1-1
V: TRBV5-6
CDR3: CASSLGQAIEAFF

J: TRBJ2-7
V: TRBV6-2/TRBV6-3
CDR3: CASRLRGQESYEQYF